A single T cell receptor beta chain is shown here with its context. This clone's antigen is unknown. No much larger clone is present one base from it, and per-base qualities are unavailable. The data were taken from a study of shared clonotypes between healthy human individuals (dated by TCRdb to 2018 to 2021). Looking at the study overall: The cohort comprised two women and a few men aged 18 to 49 years. For each donor, three plates each were used for CD4 naive and CD4 memory, two plates were used for CD8 naive, and one plate was used for CD8 memory. The study deeply sequenced blood TCR repertoires of about 5 healthy adults to estimate repertoire size and the extent of clonotype sharing between individuals. To increase sequencing depth and limit assay-specific biases, different laboratories used diverse techniques to prepare libraries and sequence TCR repertoires. Per donor, leukapheresis produced somewhere between about 0.8 and 9.5 billion PBMCs.

The donors were healthy, HIV-negative adults who had no recently reported acute infections or vaccinations. Every donor was a Caucasian adult living in Nashville, Tennessee, USA. CD4+ T cells were enriched by magnetic negative selection; naive cells were then positively selected on CD45RA, and the negative fraction formed the memory subset. Blood was obtained by leukapheresis, after which PBMCs were separated by Ficoll-Histopaque density gradient centrifugation and cryopreserved in liquid nitrogen vapor phase. Analytical flow cytometry was used to check the purity and quantity of each magnetically sorted T cell population. From each sorted fraction, genomic DNA was isolated and quantified by UV absorbance on a Nanodrop 2000c. Taken from the germline V gene (reference sequence), the CDR1 and CDR2 loops are MNHNY and SVGAGI. From cysteine to phenylalanine, the CDR3 is 12 amino acids long. Only the CDR3 part of the read is kept: 36 bases, read in frame from the first base. V is clipped by 4 bases and J by 3 bases, and the sequence between their germline boundaries is 7 bases long.

Study-level results and caveats: Even with the large sequencing depth, rarefaction of the sorted-subset datasets indicated that sequencing was incomplete. Only blood was sampled, and tissue TCR repertoires likely differ from those in blood. Across a handful of donors, about 4.5% of naive CD4, roughly 3.8% of naive CD8, roughly 2.2% of memory CD4, and roughly 0.4% of memory CD8 clonotypes were shared. Because the study included a small number of donors, the genetic and exposure-history diversity represented was limited. Pairwise subsampling indicated that sequencing depth was expected to affect the degree of clonotype sharing among donors. Higher generation probabilities were observed for clonotypes shared by all four sorted-subset donors than for non-shared clonotypes. Larger estimated clonotype richness was generally found for naive subsets than for memory subsets.

Using the deep immunoSEQ assay, TCR CDR3 regions were amplified from genomic DNA by multiplex PCR. Genomic DNA extracted from each cell subset was distributed evenly over all wells of several immunoSEQ 96-well plates, and each plate served as one replicate. For sorted subsets, around 200 ng genomic DNA, equal to about 30,000 T cell genomes, was loaded into each replicate PCR. The purified libraries were quantified using a Qubit 3.0 fluorometer, sized with a Bioanalyzer 2100, and then quantified again using the KAPA Library Quantification kit. Each immunoSEQ 96-well plate was sequenced on its own single-read 150-cycle Illumina NextSeq 550 flow cell. On the authors' methods: Because only junctional sequences without quality scores were contained in the immunoSEQ output, filtering matching that applied to full-length reads could not be performed. Sequences were annotated with PyIR, a Python wrapper for IgBLAST v1.9, and V/J genes and CDR3 were assigned using IMGT germline references. Reads were removed for weak V/J assignments (E-value above 1e-6), missing CDR3, stop codons, out-of-frame junctions, or ambiguous translated residues. V3J clonotypes were defined by identical inferred V gene, J gene, and CDR3 amino acid sequence. To compute the percentage overlap between repertoires, the number of shared unique clonotypes was divided by the size of the smaller repertoire. Three approaches were used to assess repertoire richness: RTK rarefaction, the Chao1 estimator, and Recon v2.1 estimates of unobserved clonotypes. Generation probabilities for all TCRbeta clonotypes obtained by the gDNA method from several donors were computed using OLGA. TCRdb stores this immuneACCESS table with in-frame sequences only. Part of the clones is absent; in the studies checked, under half of the shortfall reflects unresolved V genes, and no reason is known for the rest. V and J calls and clone size follow that table, whereas D and trimming were derived from the DNA. Recorded for this sample are some 660,000 clones; approximately 73% of them occurred a single time. 1.5% to 2% of the sample is in the top ten clones.

The source of this sequence is a woman in her 30s in good health. Here the chain combines TRBV6-6 and TRBJ2-7; the D gene lacks a confident call. Sequencing was done on a sample of memory CD4+ T cells sorted from blood. This specimen's cell subset or site label, per the study, means: CD45RA-negative fraction. The CDR3 is CASSFNNYEQYF. The nucleotide sequence reads as follows: TGTGCCAGCAGTTTTAACAACTACGAGCAGTACTTC.